Detailed here is one T cell receptor (beta chain). Its specificity is not known. This sample is drawn from a study of CD8 T cells in ankylosing spondylitis. Overall study findings and caveats: Disease-associated clones were CD8+ and fairly uncommon in peripheral blood. Reactive arthritis synovial fluid and blood previously showed some of these motif variants.

In germline, CDR1 is SQVTM, CDR2 ANQGSEA. The CDR3 is 15 amino acids. The germline V and J ends were trimmed by 0 bases and 4 bases, with 15 bases remaining between them. TCRdb passed the 5' RACE reads through MiXCR, listing each CDR3 protein once. This table holds approximately 100,000 distinct CDR3 sequences, almost 8.5% found once. This clonotype was sampled from a male donor with ankylosing spondylitis or in good health (not recorded which). The rearrangement links TRBV29-1 to TRBJ1-1; a weak D match, TRBD1 (6 bases). Sequencing used blood, either unsorted or a sorted T cell fraction (not recorded which). CDR3 amino acids: CSVEDSRGLGTEAFF. DNA for the CDR3: TGCAGCGTTGAAGATAGCAGGGGCTTGGGCACTGAAGCTTTCTTT.